This is a list of T cell receptor beta chains from one sample in a study of neurological immune-mediated disorders. TCRdb processed the 5' RACE reads anew with MiXCR; each CDR3 protein has one entry. The sample carries roughly 56,000 distinct CDR3 sequences, 3% to 3.5% recorded once. The sample taken for sequencing was PBMCs. All receptors come from a woman aged 55-69 years with multiple sclerosis. CDR3s include the opening cysteine and the closing phenylalanine or tryptophan. The D gene is left open where the match is weak. Expanded clones are given a class, and other clones once, few, many or no size at all.

D	size	V	length	J	CDR3	DNA
NA	many	TRBV20-1	15	TRBJ1-5	CSASHLPGSNQPQHF	TGCAGTGCTAGCCATTTACCGGGGTCCAATCAGCCCCAGCATTTT
TRBD1	many	TRBV11-2	17	TRBJ2-1	CASSLRFRDRVSNEQFF	TGTGCCAGCAGCTTAAGGTTCCGGGACAGGGTTTCCAATGAGCAGTTCTTC
TRBD1	many	TRBV28	15	TRBJ2-7	CASQAGTGDSYEQYF	TGTGCCAGCCAAGCGGGGACAGGGGACTCCTACGAGCAGTACTTC
TRBD2	many	TRBV11-1	16	TRBJ2-1	CASSYPGTRPPGEQFF	TGTGCCAGCAGCTATCCCGGGACTAGGCCGCCGGGCGAGCAGTTCTTC
NA	many	TRBV29-1	13	TRBJ2-1	CSVGGVSYNEQFF	TGCAGCGTTGGGGGGGTTTCCTACAATGAGCAGTTCTTC
NA	many	TRBV12-3/TRBV12-4	14	TRBJ1-1	CASSFTDRNTEAFF	TGTGCCAGCAGTTTCACTGACAGGAACACTGAAGCTTTCTTT
TRBD2	many	TRBV7-2	13	TRBJ2-5	CASSLNTGGAQYF	TGTGCCAGCAGCTTAAATACGGGGGGGGCCCAGTACTTC
TRBD1	many	TRBV6-2/TRBV6-3	17	TRBJ1-1	CASRQTGTGAQGLEAFF	TGTGCCAGCAGACAAACCGGGACAGGGGCTCAAGGGCTTGAAGCTTTCTTT
NA	many	TRBV7-2	14	TRBJ2-7	CASSLGSRGYEQYF	TGTGCCAGCAGCTTAGGTTCCAGGGGCTACGAGCAGTACTTC
NA	NA	TRBV7-9	14	TRBJ2-2	CASNFGANTGELFF	TGTGCCAGCAACTTCGGCGCGAACACCGGGGAGCTGTTTTTT
TRBD1	many	TRBV20-1	14	TRBJ2-1	CSAPGTGLYNEQFF	TGCAGTGCCCCAGGGACAGGCCTCTACAATGAGCAGTTCTTC
TRBD2	many	TRBV27	15	TRBJ2-3	CASSQLAGGADTQYF	TGTGCCAGCAGCCAACTAGCGGGAGGGGCAGATACGCAGTATTTT
NA	many	TRBV28	13	TRBJ1-2	CASSLLGGYGYTF	TGTGCCAGCAGTTTACTGGGGGGGTATGGCTACACCTTC
NA	many	TRBV9	15	TRBJ2-2	CASSVESQGTGELFF	TGTGCCAGCAGCGTAGAGTCGCAGGGAACCGGGGAGCTGTTTTTT
TRBD1	many	TRBV7-2	13	TRBJ2-7	CASSLDRGYEQYF	TGCGCCAGCAGCCTAGACAGGGGCTACGAGCAGTACTTC
NA	many	TRBV13	18	TRBJ1-3	CASSSNYPLGPGRNTIYF	TGTGCCAGCAGCTCTAACTATCCTCTTGGGCCGGGTAGGAACACCATATATTTT
NA	many	TRBV4-1	13	TRBJ2-1	CASSQFEGNEQFF	TGCGCCAGCAGCCAATTCGAGGGGAATGAGCAGTTCTTC
TRBD2	many	TRBV5-1	14	TRBJ2-5	CASSLSGREETQYF	TGCGCCAGCAGCTTAAGCGGGAGGGAAGAGACCCAGTACTTC
TRBD1	NA	TRBV18	18	TRBJ1-2	CASSSNRGLSSLNYGYTF	TGTGCCAGCTCATCCAACAGGGGGCTCAGTAGTCTAAACTATGGCTACACCTTC
NA	many	TRBV29-1	8	TRBJ2-5	CSVETQYF	TGCAGCGTGGAGACCCAGTACTTC
NA	NA	TRBV11-1	14	TRBJ1-1	CASSLLTSGTEAFF	TGTGCCAGCAGCTTATTGACATCCGGGACGGAAGCTTTCTTT
NA	many	TRBV3-1	18	TRBJ1-2	CASSQGNLGVVSLDGYTF	TGTGCCAGCAGCCAAGGTAATTTGGGAGTTGTCTCCCTTGATGGCTACACCTTC
TRBD2	many	TRBV20-1	17	TRBJ2-3	CSAGPPSGRDSTDTQYF	TGCAGTGCTGGGCCCCCCTCCGGGAGGGACAGCACAGATACGCAGTATTTT
TRBD1	few	TRBV12-3/TRBV12-4	12	TRBJ2-7	CASSYWTGQQYF	TGTGCCAGCAGTTATTGGACAGGGCAACAGTACTTC
TRBD1	many	TRBV28	14	TRBJ1-1	CASRLGQGYTEAFF	TGTGCCAGCAGACTAGGACAGGGCTACACTGAAGCTTTCTTT
TRBD1	medium-sized	TRBV20-1	14	TRBJ2-5	CSARDGGQGETQYF	TGCAGTGCTAGAGATGGGGGACAGGGAGAGACCCAGTACTTC
TRBD1	many	TRBV6-1	13	TRBJ1-2	CASRRDSNYGYTF	TGTGCCAGCAGGAGGGACAGCAACTATGGCTACACCTTC
TRBD1	NA	TRBV20-1	15	TRBJ1-6	CSARDLQGANSPLHF	TGCAGTGCTAGAGACCTACAGGGGGCTAATTCACCCCTACACTTT
NA	medium-sized	TRBV20-1	12	TRBJ2-4	CSAPDVLNIQYF	TGCAGTGCTCCGGATGTGTTAAACATTCAGTACTTC
TRBD1	many	TRBV15	16	TRBJ2-3	CATSFRIRGSTDTQYF	TGTGCCACCAGCTTCCGAATCAGGGGGAGCACAGATACGCAGTATTTT
NA	many	TRBV27	12	TRBJ2-6	CASRTGTHVLTF	TGTGCCAGCAGGACGGGGACTCACGTCCTGACTTTC
TRBD1	many	TRBV7-7	15	TRBJ1-4	CASSLGTGGNEKLFF	TGTGCCAGCAGCTTAGGGACAGGGGGGAATGAAAAACTGTTTTTT